This T cell receptor beta chain was captured by sequencing in a study of cytomegalovirus exposure and HLA in healthy donors. PCR involved 60 Vbeta and 13 Jbeta primers. TCRdb's copy holds only in-frame clones and misses some; the assay was immunoSEQ multiplex PCR. The data hold approximately 190,000 clones, with roughly 84% observed a single time. Trimming pared 7 bases from V and 5 bases from J, leaving 23 bases between. Germline V gives CDR1 MNHNY, CDR2 SVGAGI (reference sequence). The CDR3 is 16 amino acids. This clone showed up just a few times. The origin of this receptor is a woman in her fifties or sixties in good health and CMV-seropositive. Sequencing was carried out using PBMCs. This chain connects TRBV6-6 to TRBJ2-5; D is possibly TRBD1 (6 bases). CDR3 sequence: CASTPGVGAGRETQYF. The CDR3, as DNA: TGTGCCAGCACCCCTGGGGTGGGGGCTGGTAGGGAGACCCAGTACTTC.